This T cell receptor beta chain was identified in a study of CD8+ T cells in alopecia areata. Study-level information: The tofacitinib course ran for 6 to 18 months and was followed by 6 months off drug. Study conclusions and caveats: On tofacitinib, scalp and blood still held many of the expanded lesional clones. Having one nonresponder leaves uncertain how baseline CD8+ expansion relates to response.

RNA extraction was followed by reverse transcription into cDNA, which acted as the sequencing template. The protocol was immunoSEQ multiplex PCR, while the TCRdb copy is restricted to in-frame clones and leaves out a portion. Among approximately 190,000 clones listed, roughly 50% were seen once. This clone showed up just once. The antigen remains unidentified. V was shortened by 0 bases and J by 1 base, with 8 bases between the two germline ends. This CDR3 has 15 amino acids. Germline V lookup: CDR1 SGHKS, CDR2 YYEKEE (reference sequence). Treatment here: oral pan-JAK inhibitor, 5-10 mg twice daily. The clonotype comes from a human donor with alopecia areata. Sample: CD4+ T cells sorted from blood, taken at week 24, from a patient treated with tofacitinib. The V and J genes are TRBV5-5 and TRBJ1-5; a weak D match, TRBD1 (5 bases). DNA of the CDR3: TGTGCCAGCAGCTTGGCCCCAGGGAGCAATCAGCCCCAGCATTTT. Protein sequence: CASSLAPGSNQPQHF.